These 7 T cell receptor beta chains were all obtained from the same sample, sequenced in a study of OX40 agonist ivuxolimab in advanced cancers. Method: immunoSEQ multiplex PCR; TCRdb's copy keeps in-frame clones and lacks some. The sample contains some 70,000 clones, roughly 87% of which appear only once. The source material was CD4+ or CD8+ T cells sorted from blood, sampled in a trial of the OX40 agonist ivuxolimab. The receptors here all came from an adult with an advanced solid tumor such as melanoma, head and neck, liver or kidney cancer.

The genes are TRBV19 and TRBJ2-5; unclear D gene. CDR3 length equals 15 residues. The V end lost 4 bases, the J end lost 5 bases, and 17 bases lay between the germline ends. Germline CDR1 and CDR2: LNHDA and SQIVND (reference sequence). CDR3 loop: CASSTDSGLWETQYF. DNA for the CDR3: TGTGCCAGTAGTACCGACTCCGGCCTTTGGGAGACCCAGTACTTC.

The V and J genes are TRBV28 and TRBJ2-1; possible D gene TRBD2, 6 bases. Deletions cut 3 bases from V and 8 bases from J, with 26 bases between. This CDR3 has 18 residues. Per germline, CDR1 MDHEN and CDR2 SYDVKM. The CDR3 sequence: CASSLVGSGRASKHEQFF. The CDR3 bases are TGTGCCAGCAGTTTGGTAGGTAGCGGAAGGGCTTCAAAACATGAGCAGTTCTTC.

The chain links TRBV19 to TRBJ2-1; no definite D call. The CDR3 runs 15 residues. V shed 4 bases and J shed 0 bases, with 10 bases lying between them. The V gene's germline CDR1 is LNHDA and CDR2 SQIVND (reference sequence). CDR3 sequence: CASSTVRSSYNEQFF. For the CDR3, the DNA is TGTGCCAGTAGTACAGTCCGTAGCTCCTACAATGAGCAGTTCTTC. The full variable domain, with the rest looked up from reference TRBV19 and TRBJ2-1, is DGGITQSPKYLFRKEGQNVTLSCEQNLNHDAMYWYRQDPGQGLRLIYYSQIVNDFQKGDIAEGYSVSREKKESFPLTVTSAQKNPTAFYLCASSTVRSSYNEQFFGPGTRLTVL.

The V call is TRBV7-2, the J call TRBJ2-3; 8 bases map to TRBD2. The CDR3 loop spans 18 amino acids. Trimming at V came to 4 bases and at J to 8 bases, leaving 20 bases not matched to a gene. CDR1 and CDR2 (germline): SGHTA, FQGNSA. The CDR3 coding sequence is TGTGCCAGCAGCTCGATTGGGGGCGGGAGGCGTCCCCAGGGTACGCAGTATTTT. Encoded protein: CASSSIGGGRRPQGTQYF.

This clone came up a few times. The J gene is TRBJ1-2, the V gene TRBV6-1; D gene ambiguous. Germline values: CDR1 MNHNS, CDR2 SASEGT. The CDR3 contains 13 residues. V lost 3 bases and J 2 bases, leaving 7 bases between the germline ends. CDR3 sequence: CASSERQNYGYTF. DNA for the CDR3: TGTGCCAGCAGTGAGCGGCAGAACTATGGCTACACCTTC.

This clone was counted between two and nine times. This chain links TRBV30 with TRBJ1-1, with D hard to call. Germline loops: CDR1 GTSNPN, CDR2 SVGIG (reference sequence). The CDR3 is 12 residues long. The CDR3 DNA follows: TGTGCTGCCAGGACGGTGAACACTGAAGCTTTCTTT. This codes for CAARTVNTEAFF.

The rearrangement links TRBV25-1 to TRBJ2-3, with D possibly being TRBD2 (6 bases). Germline V gives CDR1 MGHDK, CDR2 SYGVNS. Trimming took off 3 bases at V and 5 bases at J, with 15 bases between the two ends. The CDR3 sequence is 15 residues long. CDR3 residues: CASSEERQGGDTQYF. In nucleotides, the CDR3 is TGTGCCAGCAGTGAGGAACGGCAGGGAGGAGATACGCAGTATTTT.